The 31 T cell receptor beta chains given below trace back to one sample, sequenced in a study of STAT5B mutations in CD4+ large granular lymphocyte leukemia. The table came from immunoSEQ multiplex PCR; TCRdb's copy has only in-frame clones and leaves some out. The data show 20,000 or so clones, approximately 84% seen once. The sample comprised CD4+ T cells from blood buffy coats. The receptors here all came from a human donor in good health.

The CDR3 is CASSPPGTSGDYNEQFF. CDR3 nucleotide sequence: TGTGCCAGCAGCCCCCCCGGGACTAGCGGAGACTACAATGAGCAGTTCTTC. This chain uses TRBV7-8 with TRBJ2-1; 11 bases agree with TRBD2. J gave up 3 bases and V 5 bases, and 9 bases lay outside the gene matches. This CDR3 comprises 17 residues. The germline V gene has CDR1 SGHVS and CDR2 FQNEAQ.

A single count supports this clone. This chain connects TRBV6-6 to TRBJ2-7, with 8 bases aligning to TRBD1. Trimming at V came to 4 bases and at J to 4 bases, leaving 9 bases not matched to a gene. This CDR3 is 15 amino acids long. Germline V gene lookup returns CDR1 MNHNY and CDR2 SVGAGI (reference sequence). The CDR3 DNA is TGTGCCAGCAGTTCTCGGGACAGGATCATGTACGAGCAGTACTTC. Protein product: CASSSRDRIMYEQYF.

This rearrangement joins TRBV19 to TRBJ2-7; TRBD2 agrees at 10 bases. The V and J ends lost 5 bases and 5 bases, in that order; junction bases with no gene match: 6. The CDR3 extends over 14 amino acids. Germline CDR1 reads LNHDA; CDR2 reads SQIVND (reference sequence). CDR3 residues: CASSSSGRANEQYF. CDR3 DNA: TGTGCCAGTAGTTCCAGCGGGAGGGCCAACGAGCAGTACTTC.

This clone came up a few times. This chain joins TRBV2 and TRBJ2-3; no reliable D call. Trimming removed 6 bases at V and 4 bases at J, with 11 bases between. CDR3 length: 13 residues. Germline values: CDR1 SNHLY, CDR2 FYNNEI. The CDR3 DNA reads TGTGCCAGCAGCCAAAACCTGGCAGATACGCAGTATTTT. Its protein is CASSQNLADTQYF.

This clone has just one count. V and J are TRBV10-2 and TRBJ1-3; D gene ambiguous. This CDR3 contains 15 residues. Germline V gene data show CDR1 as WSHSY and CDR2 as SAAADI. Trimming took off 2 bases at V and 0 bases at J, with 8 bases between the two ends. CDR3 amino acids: CASSERRSSGNTIYF. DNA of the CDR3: TGCGCCAGCAGTGAGCGACGAAGCTCTGGAAACACCATATATTTT.

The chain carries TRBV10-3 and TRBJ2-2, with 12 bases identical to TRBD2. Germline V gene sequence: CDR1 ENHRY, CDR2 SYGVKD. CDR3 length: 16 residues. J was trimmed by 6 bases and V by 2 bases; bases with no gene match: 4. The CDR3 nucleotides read TGTGCCATCAGTGAGCCTCTAGCGGGAGGGCCCGGGGAGCTGTTTTTT. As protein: CAISEPLAGGPGELFF.

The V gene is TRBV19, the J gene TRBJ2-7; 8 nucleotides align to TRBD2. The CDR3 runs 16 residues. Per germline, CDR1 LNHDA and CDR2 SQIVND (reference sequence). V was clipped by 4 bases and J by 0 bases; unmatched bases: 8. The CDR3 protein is CASSNPGLVGSYEQYF. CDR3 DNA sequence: TGTGCCAGTAGTAACCCGGGACTAGTTGGCTCCTACGAGCAGTACTTC.

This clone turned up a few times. The CDR3 bases are TGTGCCAGCAGGGCGTCCACAGGGGGCGCGGGAATGAGCAATCAGCCCCAGCATTTT. Its protein product is CASRASTGGAGMSNQPQHF. The chain employs TRBV27 and TRBJ1-5, with 9 bases that match TRBD1. The CDR3 spans 19 residues. V lost 6 bases, J lost 1 base, and 16 bases stayed unmatched. Germline lookup yields CDR1 MNHEY and CDR2 SMNVEV (reference sequence).

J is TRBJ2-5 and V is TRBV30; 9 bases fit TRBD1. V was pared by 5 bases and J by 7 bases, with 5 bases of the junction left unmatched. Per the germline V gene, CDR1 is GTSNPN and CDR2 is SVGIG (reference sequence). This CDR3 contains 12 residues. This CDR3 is CAWGQGSGTQYF. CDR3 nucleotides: TGTGCCTGGGGACAGGGGTCGGGGACCCAGTACTTC.

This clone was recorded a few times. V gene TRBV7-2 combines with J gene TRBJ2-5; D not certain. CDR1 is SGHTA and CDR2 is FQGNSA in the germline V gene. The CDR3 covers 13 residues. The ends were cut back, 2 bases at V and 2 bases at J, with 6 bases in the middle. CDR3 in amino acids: CASSLSPQETQYF. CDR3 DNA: TGTGCCAGCAGCTTATCACCGCAAGAGACCCAGTACTTC.

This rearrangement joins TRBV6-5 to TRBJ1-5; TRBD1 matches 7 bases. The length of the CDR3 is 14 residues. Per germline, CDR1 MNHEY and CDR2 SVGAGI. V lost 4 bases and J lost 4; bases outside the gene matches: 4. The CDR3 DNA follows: TGTGCCAGCAGTTGGACAGGTTCAAATCAGCCCCAGCATTTT. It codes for CASSWTGSNQPQHF.

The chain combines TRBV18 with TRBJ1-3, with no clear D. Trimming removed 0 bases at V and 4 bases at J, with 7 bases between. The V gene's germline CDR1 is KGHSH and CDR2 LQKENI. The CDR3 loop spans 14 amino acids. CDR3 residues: CASSPPAAGNTIYF. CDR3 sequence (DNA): TGTGCCAGCTCACCACCGGCAGCAGGAAACACCATATATTTT.

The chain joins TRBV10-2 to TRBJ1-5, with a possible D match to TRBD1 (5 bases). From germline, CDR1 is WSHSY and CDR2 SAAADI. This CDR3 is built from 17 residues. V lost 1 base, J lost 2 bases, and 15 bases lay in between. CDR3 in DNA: TGCGCCAGCAGTGAGTGGCCAGGGAGAGGAGGCAATCAGCCCCAGCATTTT. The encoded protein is CASSEWPGRGGNQPQHF.

CDR3: CASRLSSGPWDTQYF. Written as DNA, the CDR3 is TGTGCCAGCAGACTCTCTAGCGGGCCCTGGGATACGCAGTATTTT. The genes are TRBV6-5 and TRBJ2-3, with TRBD2 matching 8 bases. The length of the CDR3 is 15 residues. CDR1 MNHEY and CDR2 SVGAGI come from the germline V gene. Trimming removed 6 bases from V and 6 bases from J; junction bases left unmatched: 11.

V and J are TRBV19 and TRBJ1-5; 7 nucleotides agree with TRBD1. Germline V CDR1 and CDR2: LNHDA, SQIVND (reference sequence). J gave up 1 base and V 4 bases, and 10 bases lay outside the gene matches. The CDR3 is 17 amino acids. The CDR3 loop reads CASSTLNTGESNQPQHF. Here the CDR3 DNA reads TGTGCCAGTAGTACCCTAAATACAGGGGAGAGCAATCAGCCCCAGCATTTT.

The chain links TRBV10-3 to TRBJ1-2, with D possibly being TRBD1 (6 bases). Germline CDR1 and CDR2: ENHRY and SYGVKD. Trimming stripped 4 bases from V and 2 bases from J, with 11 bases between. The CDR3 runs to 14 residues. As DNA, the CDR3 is TGTGCCATCAGTGGGGGGGCTTTGAACTATGGCTACACCTTC. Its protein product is CAISGGALNYGYTF.

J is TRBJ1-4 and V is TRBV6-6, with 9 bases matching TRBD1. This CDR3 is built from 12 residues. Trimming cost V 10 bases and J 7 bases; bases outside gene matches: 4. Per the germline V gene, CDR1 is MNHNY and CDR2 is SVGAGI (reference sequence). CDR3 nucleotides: TGTGCCACCCGACAGGGGGGTGAAAAACTGTTTTTT. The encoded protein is CATRQGGEKLFF.

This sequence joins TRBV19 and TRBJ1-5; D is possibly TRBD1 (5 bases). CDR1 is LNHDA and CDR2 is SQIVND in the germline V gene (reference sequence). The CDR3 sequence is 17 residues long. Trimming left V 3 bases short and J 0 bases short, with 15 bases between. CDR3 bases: TGTGCCAGTAGTATTGGGGCACAACTAAGTAGCAATCAGCCCCAGCATTTT. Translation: CASSIGAQLSSNQPQHF.

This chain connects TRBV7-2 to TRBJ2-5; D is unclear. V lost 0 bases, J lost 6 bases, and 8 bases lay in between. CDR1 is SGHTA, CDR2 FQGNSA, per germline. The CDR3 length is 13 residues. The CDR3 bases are TGTGCCAGCAGCTTAGCGGACCGCCAGACCCAGTACTTC. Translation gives CASSLADRQTQYF.

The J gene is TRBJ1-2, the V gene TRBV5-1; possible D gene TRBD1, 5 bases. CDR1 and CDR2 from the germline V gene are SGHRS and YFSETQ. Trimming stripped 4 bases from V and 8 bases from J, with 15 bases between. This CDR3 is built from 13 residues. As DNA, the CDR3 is TGCGCCAGCAGCCGGGACCCTAGTTGGGGCTACACCTTC. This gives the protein CASSRDPSWGYTF.

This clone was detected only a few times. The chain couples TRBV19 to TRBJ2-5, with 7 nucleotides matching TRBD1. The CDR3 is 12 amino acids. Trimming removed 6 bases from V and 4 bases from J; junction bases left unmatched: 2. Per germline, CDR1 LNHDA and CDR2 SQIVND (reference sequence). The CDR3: CASSYRGETQYF. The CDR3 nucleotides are TGTGCCAGTAGCTACAGGGGAGAGACCCAGTACTTC.

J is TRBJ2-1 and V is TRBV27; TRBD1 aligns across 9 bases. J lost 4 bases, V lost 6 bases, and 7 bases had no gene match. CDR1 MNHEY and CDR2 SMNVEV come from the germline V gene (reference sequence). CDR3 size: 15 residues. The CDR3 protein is CASRLQGARYNEQFF. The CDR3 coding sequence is TGTGCCAGCAGACTACAGGGGGCGCGGTACAATGAGCAGTTCTTC.

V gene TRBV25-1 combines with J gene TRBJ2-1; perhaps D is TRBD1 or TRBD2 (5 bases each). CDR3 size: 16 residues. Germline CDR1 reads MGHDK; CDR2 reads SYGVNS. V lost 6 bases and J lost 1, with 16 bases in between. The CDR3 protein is CASRSSGPNSYNEQFF. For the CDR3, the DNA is TGTGCCAGCAGGTCCTCGGGACCCAATTCCTACAATGAGCAGTTCTTC.

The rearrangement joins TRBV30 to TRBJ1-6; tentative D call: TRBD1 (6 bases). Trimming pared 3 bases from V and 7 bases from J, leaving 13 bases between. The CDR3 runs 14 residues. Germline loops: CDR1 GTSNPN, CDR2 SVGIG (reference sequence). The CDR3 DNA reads TGTGCCTGGAGGGAGACAGGTCGGAATTCACCCCTCCACTTT. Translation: CAWRETGRNSPLHF.

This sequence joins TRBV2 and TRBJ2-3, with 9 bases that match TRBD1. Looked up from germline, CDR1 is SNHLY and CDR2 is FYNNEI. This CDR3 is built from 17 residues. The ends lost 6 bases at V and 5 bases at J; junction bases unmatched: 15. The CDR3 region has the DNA TGTGCCAGCAGCGGTCCGGTTGGGACAGGGAGGATAGATACGCAGTATTTT. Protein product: CASSGPVGTGRIDTQYF.

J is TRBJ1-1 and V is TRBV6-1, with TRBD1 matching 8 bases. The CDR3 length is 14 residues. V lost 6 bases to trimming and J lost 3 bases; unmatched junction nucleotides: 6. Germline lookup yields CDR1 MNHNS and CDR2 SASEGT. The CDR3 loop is CASSWTGSDTEAFF. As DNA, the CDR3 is TGTGCCAGCAGCTGGACAGGGTCGGACACTGAAGCTTTCTTT.

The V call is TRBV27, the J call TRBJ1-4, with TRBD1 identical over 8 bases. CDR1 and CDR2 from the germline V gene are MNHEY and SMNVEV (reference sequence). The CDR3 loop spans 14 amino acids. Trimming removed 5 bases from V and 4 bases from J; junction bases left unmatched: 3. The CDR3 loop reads CASSRDRNNEKLFF. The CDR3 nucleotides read TGTGCCAGCAGTAGGGACAGGAATAATGAAAAACTGTTTTTT.

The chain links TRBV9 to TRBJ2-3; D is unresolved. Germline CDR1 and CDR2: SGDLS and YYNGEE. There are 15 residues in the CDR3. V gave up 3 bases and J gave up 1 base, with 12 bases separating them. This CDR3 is CASSGQRSGTDTQYF. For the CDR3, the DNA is TGTGCCAGCAGCGGCCAGAGGTCTGGCACAGATACGCAGTATTTT. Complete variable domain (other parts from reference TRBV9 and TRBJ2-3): DSGVTQTPKHLITATGQRVTLRCSPRSGDLSVYWYQQSLDQGLQFLIQYYNGEERAKGNILERFSAQQFPDLHSELNLSSLELGDSALYFCASSGQRSGTDTQYFGPGTRLTVL.

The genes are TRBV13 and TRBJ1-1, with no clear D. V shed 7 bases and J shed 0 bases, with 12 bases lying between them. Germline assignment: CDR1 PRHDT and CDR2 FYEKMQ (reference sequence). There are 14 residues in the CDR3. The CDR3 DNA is TGTGCCAGCAACCGATTCGGGGTGAACACTGAAGCTTTCTTT. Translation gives CASNRFGVNTEAFF. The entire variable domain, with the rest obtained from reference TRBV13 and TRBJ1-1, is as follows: AAGVIQSPRHLIKEKRETATLKCYPIPRHDTVYWYQQGPGQDPQFLISFYEKMQSDKGSIPDRFSAQQFSDYHSELNMSSLELGDSALYFCASNRFGVNTEAFFGQGTRLTVV.

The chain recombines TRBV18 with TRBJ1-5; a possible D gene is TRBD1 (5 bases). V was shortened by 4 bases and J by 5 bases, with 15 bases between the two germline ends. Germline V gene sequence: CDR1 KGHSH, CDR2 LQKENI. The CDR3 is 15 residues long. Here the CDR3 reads CASSLSGTVDQPQHF. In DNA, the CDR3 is TGTGCCAGCTCACTCTCCGGGACCGTAGATCAGCCCCAGCATTTT.

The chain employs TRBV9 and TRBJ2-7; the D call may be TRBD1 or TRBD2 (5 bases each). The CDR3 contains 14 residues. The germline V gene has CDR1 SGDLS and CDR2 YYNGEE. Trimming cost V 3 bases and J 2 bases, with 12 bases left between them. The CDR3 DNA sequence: TGTGCCAGCAGCGAAGGGACCCACACCTACGAGCAGTACTTC. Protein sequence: CASSEGTHTYEQYF. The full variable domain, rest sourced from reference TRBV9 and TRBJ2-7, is DSGVTQTPKHLITATGQRVTLRCSPRSGDLSVYWYQQSLDQGLQFLIQYYNGEERAKGNILERFSAQQFPDLHSELNLSSLELGDSALYFCASSEGTHTYEQYFGPGTRLTVT.